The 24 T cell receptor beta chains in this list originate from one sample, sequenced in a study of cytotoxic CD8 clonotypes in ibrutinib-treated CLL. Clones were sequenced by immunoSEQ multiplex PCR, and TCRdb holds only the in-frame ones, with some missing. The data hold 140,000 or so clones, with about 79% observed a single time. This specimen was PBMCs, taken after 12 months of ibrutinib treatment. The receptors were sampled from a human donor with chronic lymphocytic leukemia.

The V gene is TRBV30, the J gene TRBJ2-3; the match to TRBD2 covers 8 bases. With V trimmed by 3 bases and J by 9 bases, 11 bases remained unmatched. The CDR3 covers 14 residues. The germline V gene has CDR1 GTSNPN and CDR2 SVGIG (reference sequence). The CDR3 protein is CAWSGTSFLGTQYF. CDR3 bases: TGTGCCTGGAGCGGGACTAGTTTTTTAGGCACGCAGTATTTT.

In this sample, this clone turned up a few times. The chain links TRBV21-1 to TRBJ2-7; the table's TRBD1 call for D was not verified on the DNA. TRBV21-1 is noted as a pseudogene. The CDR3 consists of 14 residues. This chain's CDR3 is CASSCGGTGPRRNF. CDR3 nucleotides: TGTGCCAGCAGCTGTGGGGGGACAGGCCCTCGGCGCAACTTC.

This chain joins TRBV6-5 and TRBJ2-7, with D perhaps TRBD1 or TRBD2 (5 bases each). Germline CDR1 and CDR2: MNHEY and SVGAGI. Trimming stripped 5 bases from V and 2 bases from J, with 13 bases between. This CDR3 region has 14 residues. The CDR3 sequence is CASSLRVGAYEQYF. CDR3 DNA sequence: TGTGCCAGCAGTCTTCGGGTGGGGGCCTACGAGCAGTACTTC.

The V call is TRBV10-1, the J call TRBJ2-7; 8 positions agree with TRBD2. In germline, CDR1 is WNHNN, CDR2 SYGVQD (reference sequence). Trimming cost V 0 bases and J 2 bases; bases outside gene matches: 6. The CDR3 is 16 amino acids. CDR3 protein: CASSESRLARTYEQYF. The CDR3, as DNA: TGCGCCAGCAGTGAGTCGCGACTAGCGAGGACCTACGAGCAGTACTTC.

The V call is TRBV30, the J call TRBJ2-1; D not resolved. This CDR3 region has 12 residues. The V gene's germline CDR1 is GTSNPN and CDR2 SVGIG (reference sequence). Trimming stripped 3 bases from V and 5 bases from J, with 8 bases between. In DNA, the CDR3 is TGTGCCTGGAGGCAGCGAGACAATGAGCAGTTCTTC. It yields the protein CAWRQRDNEQFF.

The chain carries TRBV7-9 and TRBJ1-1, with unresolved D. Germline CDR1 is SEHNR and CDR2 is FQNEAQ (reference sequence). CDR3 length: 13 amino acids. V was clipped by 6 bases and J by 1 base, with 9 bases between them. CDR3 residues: CASSLTANTEAFF. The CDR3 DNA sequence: TGTGCCAGCAGTCTAACAGCGAACACTGAAGCTTTCTTT. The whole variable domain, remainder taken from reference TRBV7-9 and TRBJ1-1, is DTGVSQNPRHKITKRGQNVTFRCDPISEHNRLYWYRQTLGQGPEFLTYFQNEAQLEKSRLLSDRFSAERPKGSFSTLEIQRTEQGDSAMYLCASSLTANTEAFFGQGTRLTVV.

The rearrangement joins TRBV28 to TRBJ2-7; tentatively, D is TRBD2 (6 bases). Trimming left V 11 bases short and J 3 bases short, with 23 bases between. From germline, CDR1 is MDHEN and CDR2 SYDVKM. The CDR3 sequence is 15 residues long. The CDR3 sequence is CAANTRGPGGYEQYF. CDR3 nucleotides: TGTGCCGCCAATACGCGGGGTCCAGGCGGCTACGAGCAGTACTTC.

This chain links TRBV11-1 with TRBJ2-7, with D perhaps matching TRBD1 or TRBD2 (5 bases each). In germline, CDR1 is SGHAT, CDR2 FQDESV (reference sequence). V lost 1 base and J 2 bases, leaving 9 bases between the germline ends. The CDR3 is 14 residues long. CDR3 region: CASSLGLGPYEQYF. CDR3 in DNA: TGTGCCAGCAGCTTAGGTTTGGGACCCTACGAGCAGTACTTC.

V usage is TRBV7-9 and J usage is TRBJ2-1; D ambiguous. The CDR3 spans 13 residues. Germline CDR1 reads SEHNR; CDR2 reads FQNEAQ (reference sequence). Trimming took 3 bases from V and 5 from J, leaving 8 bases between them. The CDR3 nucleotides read TGTGCCAGCAGCTTCTCCGTAGACAATGAGCAGTTCTTC. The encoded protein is CASSFSVDNEQFF.

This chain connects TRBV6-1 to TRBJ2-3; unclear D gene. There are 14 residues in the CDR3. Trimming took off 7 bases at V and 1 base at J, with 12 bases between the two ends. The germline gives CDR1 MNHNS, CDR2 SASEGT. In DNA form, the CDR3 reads TGTGCCAGCAAGGTCGGGCCCGGCACAGATACGCAGTATTTT. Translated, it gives CASKVGPGTDTQYF.

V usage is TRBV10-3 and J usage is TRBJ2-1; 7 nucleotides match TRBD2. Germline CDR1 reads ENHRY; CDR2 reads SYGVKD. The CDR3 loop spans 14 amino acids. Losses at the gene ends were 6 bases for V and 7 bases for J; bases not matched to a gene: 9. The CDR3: CAISDYREANEQFF. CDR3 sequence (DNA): TGTGCCATCAGCGATTACCGGGAGGCGAATGAGCAGTTCTTC.

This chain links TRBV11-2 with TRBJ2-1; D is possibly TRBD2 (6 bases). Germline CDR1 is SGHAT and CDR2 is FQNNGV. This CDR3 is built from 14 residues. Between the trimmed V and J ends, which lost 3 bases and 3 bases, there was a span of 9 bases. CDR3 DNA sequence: TGTGCCAGCAGCTTCGGGAGTGGCTACAATGAGCAGTTCTTC. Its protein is CASSFGSGYNEQFF.

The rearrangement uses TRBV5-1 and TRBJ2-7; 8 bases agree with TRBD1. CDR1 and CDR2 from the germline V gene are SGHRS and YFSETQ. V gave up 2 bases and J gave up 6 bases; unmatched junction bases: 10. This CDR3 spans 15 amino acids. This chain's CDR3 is CASSFGQGHPSEQYF. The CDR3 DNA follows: TGCGCCAGCAGCTTTGGACAGGGCCATCCTTCCGAGCAGTACTTC.

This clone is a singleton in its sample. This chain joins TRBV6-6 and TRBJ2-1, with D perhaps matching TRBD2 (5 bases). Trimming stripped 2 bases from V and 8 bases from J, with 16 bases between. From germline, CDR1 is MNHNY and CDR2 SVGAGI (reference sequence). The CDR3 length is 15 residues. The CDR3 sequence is CASSYLPPGSDEQFF. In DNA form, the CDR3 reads TGTGCCAGCAGTTACCTTCCACCTGGGAGCGATGAGCAGTTCTTC.

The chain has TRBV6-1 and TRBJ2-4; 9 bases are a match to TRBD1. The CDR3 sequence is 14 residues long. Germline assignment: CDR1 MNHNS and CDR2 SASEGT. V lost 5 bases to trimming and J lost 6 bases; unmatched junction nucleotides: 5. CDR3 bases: TGTGCCAGCAGTAGGGACAGGGAGCGAAACATTCAGTACTTC. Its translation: CASSRDRERNIQYF.

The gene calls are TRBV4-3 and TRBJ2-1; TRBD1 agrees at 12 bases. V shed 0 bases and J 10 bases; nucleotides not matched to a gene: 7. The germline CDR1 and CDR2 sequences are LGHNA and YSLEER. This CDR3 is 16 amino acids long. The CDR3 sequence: CASSQEGGTGGLEQFF. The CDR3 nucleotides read TGCGCCAGCAGCCAAGAAGGGGGGACAGGGGGCTTAGAGCAGTTCTTC.

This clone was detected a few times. CDR3 sequence (DNA): TGTGCCAGCAGGAAGGGGGACGACATATACAATGAGCAGTTCTTC. Its translation: CASRKGDDIYNEQFF. The rearrangement joins TRBV11-2 to TRBJ2-1; D may be TRBD1 (6 bases). Germline-derived CDR1 and CDR2 are SGHAT and FQNNGV. The germline V and J ends were trimmed by 6 bases and 4 bases, with 16 bases remaining between them. The CDR3 spans 15 residues. Full variable domain (rest looked up from reference TRBV11-2 and TRBJ2-1): EAGVAQSPRYKIIEKRQSVAFWCNPISGHATLYWYQQILGQGPKLLIQFQNNGVVDDSQLPKDRFSAERLKGVDSTLKIQPAKLEDSAVYLCASRKGDDIYNEQFFGPGTRLTVL.

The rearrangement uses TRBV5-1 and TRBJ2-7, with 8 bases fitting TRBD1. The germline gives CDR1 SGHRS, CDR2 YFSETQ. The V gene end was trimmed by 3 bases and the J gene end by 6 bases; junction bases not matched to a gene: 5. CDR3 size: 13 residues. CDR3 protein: CASSSRTGLEQYF. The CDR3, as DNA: TGCGCCAGCAGCTCAAGGACAGGGCTCGAGCAGTACTTC. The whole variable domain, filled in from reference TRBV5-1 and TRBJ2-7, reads KAGVTQTPRYLIKTRGQQVTLSCSPISGHRSVSWYQQTPGQGLQFLFEYFSETQRNKGNFPGRFSGRQFSNSRSEMNVSTLELGDSALYLCASSSRTGLEQYFGPGTRLTVT.

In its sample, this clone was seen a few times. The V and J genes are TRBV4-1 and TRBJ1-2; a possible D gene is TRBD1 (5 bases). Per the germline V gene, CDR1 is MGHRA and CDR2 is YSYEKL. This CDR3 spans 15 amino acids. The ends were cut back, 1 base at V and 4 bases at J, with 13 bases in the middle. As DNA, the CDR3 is TGCGCCAGCAGCCAAGCAGGGCCCCCGGTCTATGGCTACACCTTC. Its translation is CASSQAGPPVYGYTF.

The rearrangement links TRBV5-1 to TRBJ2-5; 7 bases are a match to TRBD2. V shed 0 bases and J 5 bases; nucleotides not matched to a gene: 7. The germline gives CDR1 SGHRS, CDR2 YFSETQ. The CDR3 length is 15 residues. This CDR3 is CASSLEGREWETQYF. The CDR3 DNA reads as TGCGCCAGCAGCTTGGAAGGGAGGGAGTGGGAGACCCAGTACTTC.

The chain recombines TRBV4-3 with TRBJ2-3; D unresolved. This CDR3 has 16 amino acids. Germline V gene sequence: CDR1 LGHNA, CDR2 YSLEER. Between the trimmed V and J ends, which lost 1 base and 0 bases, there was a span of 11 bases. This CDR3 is CASSQGVSRSTDTQYF. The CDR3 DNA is TGCGCCAGCAGCCAAGGGGTCTCCAGAAGCACAGATACGCAGTATTTT.

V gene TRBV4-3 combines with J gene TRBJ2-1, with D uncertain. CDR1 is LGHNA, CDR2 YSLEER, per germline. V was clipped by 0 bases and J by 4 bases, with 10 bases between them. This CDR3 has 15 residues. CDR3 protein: CASSQDRAGYNEQFF. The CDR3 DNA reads TGCGCCAGCAGCCAAGATAGGGCAGGTTACAATGAGCAGTTCTTC.

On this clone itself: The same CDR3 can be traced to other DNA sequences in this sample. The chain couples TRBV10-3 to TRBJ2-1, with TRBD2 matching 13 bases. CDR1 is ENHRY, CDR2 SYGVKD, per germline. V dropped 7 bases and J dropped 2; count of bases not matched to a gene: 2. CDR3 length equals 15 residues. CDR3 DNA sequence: TGTGCCATCAAGGGGACTAGCGGGACCTACAATGAGCAGTTCTTC. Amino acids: CAIKGTSGTYNEQFF.

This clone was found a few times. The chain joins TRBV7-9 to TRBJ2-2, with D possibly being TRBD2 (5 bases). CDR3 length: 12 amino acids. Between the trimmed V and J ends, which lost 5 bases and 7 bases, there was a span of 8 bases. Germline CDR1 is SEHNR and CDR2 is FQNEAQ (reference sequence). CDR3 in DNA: TGTGCCAGCAGCGGCGGAGGCGGGGAGCTGTTTTTT. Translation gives CASSGGGGELFF.